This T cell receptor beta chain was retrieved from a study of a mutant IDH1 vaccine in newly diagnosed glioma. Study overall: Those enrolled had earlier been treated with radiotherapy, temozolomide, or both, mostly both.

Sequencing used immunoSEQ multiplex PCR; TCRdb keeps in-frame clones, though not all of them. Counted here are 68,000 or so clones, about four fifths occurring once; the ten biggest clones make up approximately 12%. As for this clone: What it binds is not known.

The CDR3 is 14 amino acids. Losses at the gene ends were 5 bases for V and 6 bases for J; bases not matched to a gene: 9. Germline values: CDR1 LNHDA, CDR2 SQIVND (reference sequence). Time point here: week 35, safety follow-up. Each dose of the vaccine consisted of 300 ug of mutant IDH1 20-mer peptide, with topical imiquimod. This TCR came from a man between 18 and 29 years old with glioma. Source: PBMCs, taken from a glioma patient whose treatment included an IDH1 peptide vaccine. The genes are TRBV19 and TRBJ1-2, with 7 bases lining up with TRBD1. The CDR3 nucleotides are TGTGCCAGTAGTCGGTGGCAGGGGGGAGATGGCTACACCTTC. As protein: CASSRWQGGDGYTF.